This passage covers 9 T cell receptor beta chains from one sample sequenced in a study of shared clonotypes between healthy human individuals. Assay used: immunoSEQ multiplex PCR; TCRdb lists only in-frame clones, some missing. The sample includes roughly 2 million clones, approximately 95% of them seen just once. Input material: naive CD4+ T cells sorted from blood. Indicated subset: CD45RA+ positively selected. Receptor source: a man in his late teens or twenties in good health.

The V gene is TRBV5-1, the J gene TRBJ1-6; D remains unclear. V lost 3 bases, J lost 8 bases, and 18 bases lay in between. This CDR3 spans 16 amino acids. In germline, CDR1 is SGHRS, CDR2 YFSETQ. The CDR3 loop reads CASSSGFSARDSPLHF. The CDR3 DNA is TGCGCCAGCAGCTCCGGTTTCTCGGCTCGCGATTCACCCCTCCACTTT.

This chain uses TRBV27 with TRBJ2-5; no firm D call. The CDR3 length is 12 residues. Trimming removed 5 bases at V and 4 bases at J, with 8 bases between. CDR1 and CDR2 (germline): MNHEY, SMNVEV (reference sequence). This CDR3 is CASSNTAETQYF. The CDR3 coding sequence is TGTGCCAGCAGTAACACAGCAGAGACCCAGTACTTC.

The chain combines TRBV7-2 with TRBJ1-1; 11 bases are a match to TRBD1. Germline V gene lookup returns CDR1 SGHTA and CDR2 FQGNSA. V shed 5 bases, J shed 10 bases, and the junction held 9 bases outside the gene matches. This CDR3 spans 14 amino acids. The CDR3 loop is CASSIRGTGGSAFF. In DNA form, the CDR3 reads TGTGCCAGCAGCATCCGCGGGACAGGGGGATCAGCTTTCTTT.

The genes are TRBV4-3 and TRBJ1-4; 8 bases match TRBD1. V lost 4 bases to trimming and J lost 7 bases; unmatched junction nucleotides: 8. The CDR3 has 15 residues. Germline-derived CDR1 and CDR2 are LGHNA and YSLEER. The CDR3 sequence: CASSPSTGGGEKLFF. The CDR3 DNA is TGCGCCAGCAGCCCTTCTACAGGGGGAGGTGAAAAACTGTTTTTT.

This clone appeared once. The J gene is TRBJ1-1, the V gene TRBV6-1; D remains ambiguous. The CDR3 length is 13 residues. Germline CDR1 and CDR2: MNHNS and SASEGT. Deletions cut 4 bases from V and 1 base from J, with 7 bases between. Written as DNA, the CDR3 is TGTGCCAGCAGTGCAGTGAAGAACACTGAAGCTTTCTTT. It encodes CASSAVKNTEAFF.

A word on this clone: Distinct nucleotide sequences in the sample also encode this CDR3. The V and J genes are TRBV2 and TRBJ1-5, with 8 bases lining up with TRBD1. The CDR3 spans 13 residues. With V trimmed by 5 bases and J by 7 bases, 4 bases remained unmatched. CDR1 SNHLY and CDR2 FYNNEI come from the germline V gene. The CDR3 loop reads CASSLDREQPQHF. The CDR3 DNA sequence: TGTGCCAGCAGTTTGGACAGGGAACAGCCCCAGCATTTT.

V and J are TRBV9 and TRBJ1-6, with a tentative D call TRBD1 (5 bases). The V end lost 3 bases, the J end lost 10 bases, and 11 bases lay between the germline ends. The CDR3 length is 13 residues. Germline V gene lookup returns CDR1 SGDLS and CDR2 YYNGEE. CDR3 amino acids: CASSGEGSSPLHF. The CDR3 DNA reads as TGTGCCAGCAGCGGGGAGGGGTCCTCACCCCTCCACTTT.

This chain connects TRBV5-1 to TRBJ1-2, with 7 bases lining up with TRBD1. CDR3 size: 12 residues. The germline V gene encodes CDR1 SGHRS and CDR2 YFSETQ. V shed 2 bases, J shed 8 bases, and the junction held 3 bases outside the gene matches. CDR3 bases: TGCGCCAGCAGCTTCGACAGGGAGGGCTACACCTTC. Translating gives CASSFDREGYTF.

This chain links TRBV29-1 with TRBJ1-1, with 10 bases that match TRBD1. V gave up 6 bases and J gave up 1 base; unmatched junction bases: 2. The CDR3 is 13 amino acids. Germline CDR1 SQVTM, CDR2 ANQGSEA. CDR3 sequence: CSVRDRGNTEAFF. Here the CDR3 DNA reads TGCAGCGTGAGGGACAGGGGGAACACTGAAGCTTTCTTT.